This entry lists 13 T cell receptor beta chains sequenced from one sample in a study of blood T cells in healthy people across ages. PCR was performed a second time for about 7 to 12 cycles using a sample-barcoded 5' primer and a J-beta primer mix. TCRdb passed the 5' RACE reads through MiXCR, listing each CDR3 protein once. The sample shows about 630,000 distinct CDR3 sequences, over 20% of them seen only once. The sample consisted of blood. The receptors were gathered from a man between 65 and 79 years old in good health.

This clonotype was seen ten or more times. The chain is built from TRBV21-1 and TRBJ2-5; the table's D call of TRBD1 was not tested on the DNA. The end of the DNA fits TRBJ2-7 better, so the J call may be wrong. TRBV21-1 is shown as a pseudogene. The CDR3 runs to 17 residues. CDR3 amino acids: CASSTNTPGILVYEQYF. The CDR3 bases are TGTGCCAGCAGCACCAACACCCCAGGGATATTGGTGTACGAGCAGTACTTC.

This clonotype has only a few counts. The CDR3 region has the DNA TGTGCCAGCAGCCAAGACTACGGGACTGTTACAGATACGCAGTATTTT. Residues: CASSQDYGTVTDTQYF. The chain combines TRBV14 with TRBJ2-3; perhaps TRBD2 as D (6 bases). V was cut by 0 bases and J by 3 bases, with 13 bases left in between. The CDR3 contains 16 residues. Germline assignment: CDR1 SGHDN and CDR2 FVKESK.

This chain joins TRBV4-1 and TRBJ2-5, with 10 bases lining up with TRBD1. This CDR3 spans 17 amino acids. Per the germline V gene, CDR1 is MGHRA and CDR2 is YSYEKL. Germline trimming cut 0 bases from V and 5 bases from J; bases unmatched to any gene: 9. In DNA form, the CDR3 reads TGCGCCAGCAGCCAAGATGGAGGACAGGGGGTACGGGAGACCCAGTACTTC. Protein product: CASSQDGGQGVRETQYF.

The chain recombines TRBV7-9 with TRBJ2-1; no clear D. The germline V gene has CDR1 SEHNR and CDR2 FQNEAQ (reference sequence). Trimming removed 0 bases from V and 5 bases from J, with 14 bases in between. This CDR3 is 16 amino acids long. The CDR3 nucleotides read TGTGCCAGCAGCTTAGCTCCGCTTTCTTCGGACAATGAGCAGTTCTTC. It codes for CASSLAPLSSDNEQFF.

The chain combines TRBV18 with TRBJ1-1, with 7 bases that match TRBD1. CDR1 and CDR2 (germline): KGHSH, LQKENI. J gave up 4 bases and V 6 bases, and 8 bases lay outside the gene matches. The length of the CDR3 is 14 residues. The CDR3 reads CASSDLTGATEAFF. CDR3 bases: TGTGCCAGCTCTGATCTAACAGGGGCCACTGAAGCTTTCTTT.

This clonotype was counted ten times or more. Written as DNA, the CDR3 is TGCGCCAGCAGCCAAGAAACACACGGCACAGGGGGAGAGGAGACCCAGTACTTC. This codes for CASSQETHGTGGEETQYF. The chain links TRBV4-3 to TRBJ2-5; 8 positions agree with TRBD1. The CDR3 sequence is 18 residues long. After removal of 0 bases from V and 5 bases from J, the junction contained 14 bases not matched to a gene. In germline, CDR1 is LGHNA, CDR2 YSLEER.

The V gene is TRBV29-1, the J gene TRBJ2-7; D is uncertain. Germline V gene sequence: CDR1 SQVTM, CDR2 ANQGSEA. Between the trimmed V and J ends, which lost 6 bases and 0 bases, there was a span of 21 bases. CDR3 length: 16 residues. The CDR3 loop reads CSVRKGKGLSSYEQYF. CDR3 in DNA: TGCAGCGTCCGAAAGGGTAAGGGCCTTAGCTCCTACGAGCAGTACTTC.

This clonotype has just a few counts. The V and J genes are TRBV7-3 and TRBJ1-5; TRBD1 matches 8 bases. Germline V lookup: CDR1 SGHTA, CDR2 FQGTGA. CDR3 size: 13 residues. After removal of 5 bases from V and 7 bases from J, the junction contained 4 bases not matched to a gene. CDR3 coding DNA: TGTGCCAGCAGCCAAGGACAGGGCCAGCCCCAGCATTTT. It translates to CASSQGQGQPQHF.

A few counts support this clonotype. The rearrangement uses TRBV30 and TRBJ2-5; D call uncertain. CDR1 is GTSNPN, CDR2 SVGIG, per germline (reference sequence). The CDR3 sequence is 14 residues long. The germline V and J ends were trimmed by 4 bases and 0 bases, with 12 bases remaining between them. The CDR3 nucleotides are TGTGCCTGGACCCCACTGGGATACCAAGAGACCCAGTACTTC. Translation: CAWTPLGYQETQYF.

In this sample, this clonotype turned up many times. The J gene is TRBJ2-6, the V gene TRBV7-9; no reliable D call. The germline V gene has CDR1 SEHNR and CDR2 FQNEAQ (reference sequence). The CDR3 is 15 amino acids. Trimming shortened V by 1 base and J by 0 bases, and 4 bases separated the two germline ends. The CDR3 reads CASSLEGSGANVLTF. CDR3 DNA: TGTGCCAGCAGCTTAGAAGGCTCTGGGGCCAACGTCCTGACTTTC.

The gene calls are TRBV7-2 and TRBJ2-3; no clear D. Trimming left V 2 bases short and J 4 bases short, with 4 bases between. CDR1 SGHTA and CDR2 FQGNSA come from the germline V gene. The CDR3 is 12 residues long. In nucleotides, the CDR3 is TGTGCCAGCAGCTTAATGTCAGATACGCAGTATTTT. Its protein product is CASSLMSDTQYF. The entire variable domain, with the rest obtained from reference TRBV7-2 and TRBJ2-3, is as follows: GAGVSQSPSNKVTEKGKDVELRCDPISGHTALYWYRQSLGQGLEFLIYFQGNSAPDKSGLPSDRFSAERTGGSVSTLTIQRTQQEDSAVYLCASSLMSDTQYFGPGTRLTVL.

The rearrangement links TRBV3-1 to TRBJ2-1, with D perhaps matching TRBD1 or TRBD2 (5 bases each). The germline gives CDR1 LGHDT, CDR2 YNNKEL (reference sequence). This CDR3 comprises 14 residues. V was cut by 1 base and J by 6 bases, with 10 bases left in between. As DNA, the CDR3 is TGTGCCAGCAGCCAAGCCGGGACGCTCAATGAGCAGTTCTTC. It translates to CASSQAGTLNEQFF.

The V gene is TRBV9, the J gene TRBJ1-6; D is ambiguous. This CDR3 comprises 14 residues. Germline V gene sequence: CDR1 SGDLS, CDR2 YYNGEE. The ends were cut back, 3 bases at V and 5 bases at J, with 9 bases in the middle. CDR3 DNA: TGTGCCAGCAGCGCCCAGGCGGATAATTCACCCCTCCACTTT. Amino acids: CASSAQADNSPLHF.